This T cell receptor (beta chain) was documented in a study of Ad26.COV2.S vaccination and SARS-CoV-2 variants. Study-wide points: Placebo and vaccine recipients had non-spike TCR breadth that was similar.

A remark on this clone: What it binds is not known.

Generated by immunoSEQ multiplex PCR, the TCRdb table keeps only in-frame clones and is missing some. The sample holds about 680,000 clones, roughly nine tenths seen once. Treatment in this sample: 15 to 20 received Ad26.COV2.S at low or high dose, single or two shots; roughly five received placebo; per-sample allocation not given. Sampling occurred on day 63 after the first vaccine or placebo injection. Cohort 1b enrolled adults aged 18-55 years in Boston. The sample in question was peripheral blood, obtained in a trial of Ad26.COV2.S vaccine versus placebo. The source is a person aged 18-65 years who received the Ad26.COV2.S COVID-19 vaccine or a placebo.

The CDR3 DNA follows: TGCGCCAGCAGCCAAGATTGGACCCCCGGCGGGACAGGAGGGGTGGGGGAGACCCAGTACTTC. Translating gives CASSQDWTPGGTGGVGETQYF. The chain uses TRBV4-1 and TRBJ2-5; 8 bases map to TRBD1. Germline CDR1 is MGHRA and CDR2 is YSYEKL. V was pared by 0 bases and J by 5 bases, with 23 bases of the junction left unmatched. CDR3 length: 21 amino acids.